The 28 T cell receptor beta chains reported below all come from one sample, sequenced in a study of T cells expressing NK-cell markers. TCRdb reprocessed the 5' RACE reads and stores each CDR3 protein as one record, lacking DNA. The sample table includes about 390,000 distinct CDR3 sequences. Sequencing was performed on blood T cells: a sorted CD56 or NKG2C T cell subset, CD4+ or CD8+ T cells, or bulk PBMC T cells (not recorded which). These receptor sequences come from a woman aged 45-59 years in good health.

This chain uses TRBV7-9 with TRBJ2-7; with no DNA, the TCRdb D assignment of TRBD1 cannot be verified. This CDR3 comprises 15 residues. CDR1 SEHNR and CDR2 FQNEAQ come from the germline V gene (reference sequence). This chain's CDR3 is CASSLFSGNSYEQYF.

The genes are TRBV6-5 and TRBJ2-3; TCRdb's D call, TRBD2, is unchecked because there is no DNA. CDR3 length: 16 amino acids. Germline V gene data show CDR1 as MNHEY and CDR2 as SVGAGI. The CDR3 spells CASSLGLAGAIDTQYF.

The CDR3 region is CSAEYGQTGEQYF. The chain is built from TRBV20-1 and TRBJ2-7. CDR1 is DFQATT and CDR2 is SNEGSKA in the germline V gene (reference sequence). The CDR3 is 13 residues long.

CDR3 residues: CASSDTTYPTDTQYF. The gene calls are TRBV6-4 and TRBJ2-3. The CDR3 loop spans 15 amino acids. Looked up from germline, CDR1 is MRHNA and CDR2 is SNTAGT.

V is TRBV21-1 and J is TRBJ1-5; the D call of TRBD1 rests on TCRdb alone, since no DNA is present to check it. TRBV21-1 is noted as a pseudogene. This CDR3 contains 18 residues. The CDR3 loop reads CASSTLGTPNRDNQPQHF.

This rearrangement joins TRBV20-1 to TRBJ2-3; without DNA, the TCRdb call of TRBD2 cannot be checked. CDR1 is DFQATT and CDR2 is SNEGSKA in the germline V gene (reference sequence). The CDR3 runs to 15 residues. This CDR3 is CSATASVSSTDTQYF.

The chain is built from TRBV10-3 and TRBJ2-4; the TCRdb call, TRBD1, lacks DNA for checking. Looked up from germline, CDR1 is ENHRY and CDR2 is SYGVKD. The CDR3 runs to 16 residues. CDR3 residues: CAISELGQGTKNIQYF.

This chain uses TRBV11-2 with TRBJ1-6. Germline V CDR1 and CDR2: SGHAT, FQNNGV. This CDR3 region has 16 residues. Here the CDR3 reads CASSLGRSSYNSPLHF.

The chain couples TRBV7-3 to TRBJ2-1; TCRdb picks TRBD2, but there is no DNA to check that call. Per the germline V gene, CDR1 is SGHTA and CDR2 is FQGTGA. The CDR3 runs 16 residues. CDR3 amino acids: CASSPDGSLTYNEQFF.

The CDR3 here is CASSLWPGGETQYF. This chain uses TRBV5-5 with TRBJ2-5; TCRdb proposes TRBD1, but this gene call is untestable without DNA. Per germline, CDR1 SGHKS and CDR2 YYEKEE (reference sequence). There are 14 residues in the CDR3.

The genes are TRBV30 and TRBJ2-1; the TCRdb call, TRBD2, lacks DNA for checking. Germline CDR1 reads GTSNPN; CDR2 reads SVGIG (reference sequence). The CDR3 has 14 residues. The chain's CDR3 is CAWRRTGTYNEQFF.

The CDR3 protein is CASSLGGQAKNIQYF. The rearrangement joins TRBV11-3 to TRBJ2-4; TCRdb's D call, TRBD1, is unchecked because there is no DNA. The germline gives CDR1 SGHNT, CDR2 YENEEA. The CDR3 length is 15 residues.

The chain joins TRBV27 to TRBJ2-1; TCRdb names TRBD1, which stays unverified in the absence of DNA. There are 15 residues in the CDR3. Germline V gives CDR1 MNHEY, CDR2 SMNVEV (reference sequence). The chain's CDR3 is CASSLTSGALDEQFF.

The chain is built from TRBV5-1 and TRBJ2-1. The CDR3 covers 15 residues. Germline V gene sequence: CDR1 SGHRS, CDR2 YFSETQ. The CDR3 here is CASSSRPNYWDEQFF.

This sequence joins TRBV21-1 and TRBJ2-7; TCRdb reports TRBD1, a call that lacks DNA to check it against. TRBV21-1 is a recognized pseudogene. The CDR3 runs to 14 residues. CDR3 in amino acids: CATRKTGWTYEQYF.

This chain connects TRBV4-1 to TRBJ2-3. This CDR3 has 13 residues. Germline CDR1 MGHRA, CDR2 YSYEKL. The chain's CDR3 is CASSQVRENTQYF.

CDR3 loop: CASSPSATGEGQETQYF. The J gene is TRBJ2-5, the V gene TRBV18; TCRdb selects TRBD1, and the lack of DNA leaves this call unchecked. The CDR3 sequence is 17 residues long. Germline assignment: CDR1 KGHSH and CDR2 LQKENI. The full variable domain, in which reference TRBV18 and TRBJ2-5 provide the parts outside the CDR3, is NAGVMQNPRHLVRRRGQEARLRCSPMKGHSHVYWYRQLPEEGLKFMVYLQKENIIDESGMPKERFSAEFPKEGPSILRIQQVVRGDSAAYFCASSPSATGEGQETQYFGPGTRLLVL.

V usage is TRBV5-6 and J usage is TRBJ2-7; TCRdb reports TRBD1, a call that lacks DNA to check it against. The CDR3 loop spans 14 amino acids. Germline assignment: CDR1 SGHDT and CDR2 YYEEEE. The CDR3 region is CASSNPGAANEQYF. The whole variable domain, remainder taken from reference TRBV5-6 and TRBJ2-7, is DAGVTQSPTHLIKTRGQQVTLRCSPKSGHDTVSWYQQALGQGPQFIFQYYEEEERQRGNFPDRFSGHQFPNYSSELNVNALLLGDSALYLCASSNPGAANEQYFGPGTRLTVT.

V is TRBV5-1 and J is TRBJ1-1; TCRdb's assignment of TRBD1 cannot be checked, as there is no DNA. The CDR3 extends over 14 amino acids. CDR1 is SGHRS, CDR2 YFSETQ, per germline. CDR3 amino acids: CASSYPGTNTEAFF.

The CDR3 loop is CASSIFDRSNQPQHF. The chain carries TRBV19 and TRBJ1-5; TCRdb names TRBD1, which stays unverified in the absence of DNA. CDR3 size: 15 residues. Germline V gene sequence: CDR1 LNHDA, CDR2 SQIVND (reference sequence).

This sequence joins TRBV29-1 and TRBJ1-1; TCRdb's D gene call, TRBD1, goes unchecked for lack of DNA. CDR1 SQVTM and CDR2 ANQGSEA come from the germline V gene. The CDR3 consists of 14 residues. The CDR3 loop is CSVDHRGPTTEAFF.

The rearrangement joins TRBV5-6 to TRBJ1-6. Germline V gene lookup returns CDR1 SGHDT and CDR2 YYEEEE. There are 13 residues in the CDR3. The chain's CDR3 is CASSLPDDSPLHF.

V is TRBV11-2 and J is TRBJ2-1. Germline CDR1 SGHAT, CDR2 FQNNGV. CDR3 length: 18 amino acids. CDR3 sequence reads: CASSSVSRGRGRTNEQFF.

J is TRBJ2-1 and V is TRBV25-1; TCRdb gives TRBD1 as the D gene, but with no DNA this cannot be confirmed. Germline CDR1 is MGHDK and CDR2 is SYGVNS. The CDR3 has 12 residues. CDR3 sequence reads: CASSVLGDEQFF.

This chain links TRBV3-1 with TRBJ2-7; the D gene TCRdb calls, TRBD2, cannot be checked with no DNA. Germline CDR1 is LGHDT and CDR2 is YNNKEL (reference sequence). This CDR3 is built from 15 residues. CDR3 region: CASEMASGTGMEQYF.

This chain joins TRBV5-5 and TRBJ2-2. The CDR3 runs 18 residues. Germline CDR1 is SGHKS and CDR2 is YYEKEE (reference sequence). The CDR3 loop reads CASSLWLSRAEHTGELFF.

V is TRBV7-9 and J is TRBJ2-1; checking the TCRdb D call of TRBD2 is not possible without DNA. The CDR3 runs to 15 residues. Germline lookup yields CDR1 SEHNR and CDR2 FQNEAQ (reference sequence). The CDR3: CASSLLQREGGEQFF.

This chain joins TRBV5-1 and TRBJ1-2; TCRdb gives TRBD1 as the D gene, but with no DNA this cannot be confirmed. The CDR3 is 16 amino acids. Germline CDR1 and CDR2: SGHRS and YFSETQ. CDR3 in amino acids: CASSLNRRGGGYGYTF.